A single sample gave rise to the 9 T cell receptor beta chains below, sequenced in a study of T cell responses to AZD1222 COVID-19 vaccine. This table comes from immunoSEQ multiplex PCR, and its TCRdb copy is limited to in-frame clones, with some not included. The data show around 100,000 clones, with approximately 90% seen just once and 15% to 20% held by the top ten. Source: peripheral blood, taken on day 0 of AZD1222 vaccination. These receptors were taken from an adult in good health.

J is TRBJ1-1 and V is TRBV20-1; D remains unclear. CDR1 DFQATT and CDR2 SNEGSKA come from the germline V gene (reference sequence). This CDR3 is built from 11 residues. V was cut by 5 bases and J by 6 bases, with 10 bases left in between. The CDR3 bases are TGCAGTGCTCGAGGTGGCGCTGAAGCTTTCTTT. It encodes CSARGGAEAFF.

CDR3 residues: CASGLVDGSNQPQHF. DNA for the CDR3: TGTGCTAGTGGTTTGGTAGACGGTAGCAATCAGCCCCAGCATTTT. The rearrangement links TRBV12-5 to TRBJ1-5; D gene uncertain. Germline assignment: CDR1 LGHNT and CDR2 FRNRAP. This CDR3 spans 15 amino acids. Trimming removed 0 bases from V and 0 bases from J, with 6 bases in between.

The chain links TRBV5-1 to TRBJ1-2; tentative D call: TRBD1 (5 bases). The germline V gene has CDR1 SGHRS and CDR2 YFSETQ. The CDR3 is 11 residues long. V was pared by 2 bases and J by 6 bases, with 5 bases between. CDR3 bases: TGCGCCAGCAGCTTCAGGGATGGCTACACCTTC. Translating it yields CASSFRDGYTF.

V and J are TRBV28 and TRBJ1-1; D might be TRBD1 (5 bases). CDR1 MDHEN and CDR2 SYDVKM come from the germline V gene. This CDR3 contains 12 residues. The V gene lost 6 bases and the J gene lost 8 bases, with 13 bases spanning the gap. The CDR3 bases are TGTGCCAGCAGAACAGGACCCCCCGAAGCTTTCTTT. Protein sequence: CASRTGPPEAFF.

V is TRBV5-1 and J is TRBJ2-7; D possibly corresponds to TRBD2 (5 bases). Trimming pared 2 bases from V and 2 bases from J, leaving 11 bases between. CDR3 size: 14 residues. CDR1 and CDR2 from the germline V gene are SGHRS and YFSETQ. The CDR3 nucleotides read TGCGCCAGCAGCTTTGGCGGGCCAACCTACGAGCAGTACTTC. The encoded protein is CASSFGGPTYEQYF.

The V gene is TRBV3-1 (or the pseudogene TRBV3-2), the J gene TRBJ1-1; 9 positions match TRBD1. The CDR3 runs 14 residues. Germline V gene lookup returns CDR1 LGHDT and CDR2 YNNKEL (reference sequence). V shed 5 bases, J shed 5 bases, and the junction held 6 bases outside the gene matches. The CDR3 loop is CASSIQGARTEAFF. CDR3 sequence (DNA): TGTGCCAGCAGCATACAGGGGGCGCGGACTGAAGCTTTCTTT.

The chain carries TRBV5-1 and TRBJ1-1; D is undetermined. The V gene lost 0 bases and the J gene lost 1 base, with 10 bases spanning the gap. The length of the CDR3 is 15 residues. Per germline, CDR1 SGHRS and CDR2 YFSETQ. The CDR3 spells CASSLAGDKNTEAFF. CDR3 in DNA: TGCGCCAGCAGCTTGGCGGGCGACAAGAACACTGAAGCTTTCTTT.

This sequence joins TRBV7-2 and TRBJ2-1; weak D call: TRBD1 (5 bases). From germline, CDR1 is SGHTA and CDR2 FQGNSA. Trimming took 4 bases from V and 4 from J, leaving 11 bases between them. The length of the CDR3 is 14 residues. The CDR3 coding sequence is TGTGCCAGCAGCTCGTGGACACTTTACAATGAGCAGTTCTTC. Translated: CASSSWTLYNEQFF.

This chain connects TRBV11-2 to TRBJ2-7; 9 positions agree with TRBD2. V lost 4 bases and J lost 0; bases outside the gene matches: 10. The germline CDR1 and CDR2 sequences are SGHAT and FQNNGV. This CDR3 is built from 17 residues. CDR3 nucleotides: TGTGCCAGCAGCTCTCCTCGCGGGGGGGTATCCTCCTACGAGCAGTACTTC. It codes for CASSSPRGGVSSYEQYF.